This TCR beta chain was obtained from a study of T-cell memory formation after mild COVID-19 (dated by TCRdb to about 2021). In the study overall: TCR sequence clusters from the two donors were found to be largely donor specific. In two donors, T-cell clones that expanded and contracted after mild COVID-19 were followed by sequencing TCRalpha and TCRbeta repertoires longitudinally. Two young, previously healthy adult volunteers made up the cohort, one male and one female. Overall study results and their limits: The second-wave clones that peaked on day 37 were not confirmed to be SARS-CoV-2 specific. Balanced CD4/CD8 phenotypes were observed for clones contracting from day 15 to 85, whereas a bias towards CD4+ was observed for a second wave of clones expanding from day 15 to 37. Contracting CD4+ clones were located mainly in the CM and EM memory subsets, whereas CD8+ clones were found to be enriched in EMRA. The study covered only a couple of mild cases, and larger cohorts including severe cases with pre-infection samples were considered necessary. The detection of some responding clones in pre-infection memory suggests that pre-existing cross-reactive memory T cells joined the SARS-CoV-2 response.

Sequenced on an Illumina NovaSeq 6000. TCRalpha and TCRbeta cDNA libraries were built by 5'RACE with constant-segment primers, adding sample barcodes and unique molecular identifiers. RNA was extracted from every sample with Trizol reagent. Amplification of the libraries took two PCR steps, and the second step added a second sample barcode plus Illumina TruSeq adapters. Libraries were sequenced on an Illumina NovaSeq with 2 x 150 bp paired-end reads. As for the authors' bioinformatics: Demultiplexing of reads and collapsing into UMI-guided consensus sequences were performed with migec v1.2.7. Using mixcr v2.1.11, UMI consensuses were aligned to TRA and TRB V and J templates and then assembled into clonotypes. A clonotype was counted as expanded or contracted only when both edgeR and NoisET called the clonotype significant, with the noise models trained on biological replicates. edgeR calls used a false discovery rate-adjusted p below 0.01 and a log2 fold-change threshold of 1. PCA with hierarchical clustering of max-normalized trajectories of the 1000 most abundant clonotypes was used as exploratory dynamics analysis. Each responding clone was given a CD4 or CD8 phenotype based on the CD4+ and CD8+ repertoires, which had been sequenced separately. The public reads were run again by TCRdb, first through fastp at Q25 and then through MiXCR, and only productive beta chains were kept. Rows matching on CDR3 protein sequence are summarized as one entry with the most common DNA and genes. TCRdb, not the authors, supplied the V and J calls. The sample table holds approximately 210,000 distinct CDR3 sequences, of which approximately 20% were seen once. The ten largest make up approximately 2.4% of the sample.

Ficoll-Paque density gradient centrifugation was used to isolate PBMCs. This clonotype occurred many times. What this receptor recognizes is not known. One base away there is no much larger clone; base qualities are not given. Sequencing was performed on PBMCs or a T cell subset sorted from them (not recorded which). The sequence was collected from an adult woman who had mild COVID-19 (a few samples of this study predate the infection). The sample titles of this study are shuffled in the database, so cell type and time point are left out; the donor was told from shared clones.

The bases read TGTGCCAGCAGCTTAGGGCGGGGGGAAACAGAGACCCAGTACTTC. This is translated as CASSLGRGETETQYF. The chain is made from TRBV7-2 and TRBJ2-5, with TRBD2 matching 8 junction bases. At the junction V is shortened by 1 base and J by 4 bases; bases outside the gene matches: 5. CDR1 is given as SGHTA and CDR2 as FQGNSA, both from the germline V gene. From the cysteine up to the phenylalanine, the CDR3 has a length of 15 residues. Kept here is only the CDR3 DNA, which spans 45 bases and is read in frame from base 1.